These 26 T cell receptor beta chains share one sample of origin, sequenced in a study of cytomegalovirus exposure and HLA in healthy donors. The PCR made use of 60 Vbeta and 13 Jbeta primers. Data came from immunoSEQ multiplex PCR; TCRdb stores just in-frame clones and leaves some out. The sample has around 120,000 clones, about 74% seen once; the top ten hold around 3.6%. What was sequenced was PBMCs. These receptors came from a man aged 25 to 40 in good health and CMV-seronegative.

The J gene is TRBJ1-2, the V gene TRBV5-1, with 10 bases lining up with TRBD1. Germline CDR1 and CDR2: SGHRS and YFSETQ. This CDR3 region has 15 residues. Trimming took 4 bases from V and 3 from J; bases not matched to a gene: 6. CDR3 DNA sequence: TGCGCCAGCAGCGTGACCGGGACAGGGGACTATGGCTACACCTTC. This gives the protein CASSVTGTGDYGYTF. Full variable domain (outside the CDR3, taken from reference TRBV5-1 and TRBJ1-2): KAGVTQTPRYLIKTRGQQVTLSCSPISGHRSVSWYQQTPGQGLQFLFEYFSETQRNKGNFPGRFSGRQFSNSRSEMNVSTLELGDSALYLCASSVTGTGDYGYTFGSGTRLTVV.

The CDR3 DNA reads TGCGCCAGCAGCTCCCGACTAGCGGGTCGATCCGGGGAGCTGTTTTTT. Its protein product is CASSSRLAGRSGELFF. V usage is TRBV5-1 and J usage is TRBJ2-2, with 10 bases matching TRBD2. V shed 3 bases, J shed 6 bases, and the junction held 8 bases outside the gene matches. Germline CDR1 and CDR2: SGHRS and YFSETQ. There are 16 residues in the CDR3. The full variable domain, rest sourced from reference TRBV5-1 and TRBJ2-2, is KAGVTQTPRYLIKTRGQQVTLSCSPISGHRSVSWYQQTPGQGLQFLFEYFSETQRNKGNFPGRFSGRQFSNSRSEMNVSTLELGDSALYLCASSSRLAGRSGELFFGEGSRLTVL.

The chain employs TRBV5-1 and TRBJ2-7; D remains ambiguous. The ends were cut back, 1 base at V and 3 bases at J, with 11 bases in the middle. The CDR3 runs to 14 residues. Germline lookup yields CDR1 SGHRS and CDR2 YFSETQ. The CDR3 reads CASSLWAGNYEQYF. The CDR3 DNA reads as TGCGCCAGCAGCTTGTGGGCAGGAAACTACGAGCAGTACTTC.

The V and J genes are TRBV6-5 and TRBJ2-2; a weak D match, TRBD1 (5 bases). Between the trimmed V and J ends, which lost 3 bases and 5 bases, there was a span of 7 bases. The CDR3 runs 13 residues. Germline lookup yields CDR1 MNHEY and CDR2 SVGAGI. The CDR3 DNA reads TGTGCCAGCAGTTATAGGGGAACCGGGGAGCTGTTTTTT. Its translation is CASSYRGTGELFF.

The CDR3 DNA reads TGTGCCAGCAGCCAGCAGGGGCAGGTCACTGAAGCTTTCTTT. It translates to CASSQQGQVTEAFF. This chain connects TRBV4-2 to TRBJ1-1, with a possible D match to TRBD1 (6 bases). Trimming left V 3 bases short and J 4 bases short, with 12 bases between. Germline V gene sequence: CDR1 LGHNA, CDR2 YNFKEQ. The CDR3 is 14 residues long.

The chain combines TRBV28 with TRBJ2-7, with 7 bases that match TRBD1. With V trimmed by 4 bases and J by 0 bases, 9 bases remained unmatched. Germline loops: CDR1 MDHEN, CDR2 SYDVKM. This CDR3 is built from 16 residues. The DNA of the CDR3 is TGTGCCAGCAGTTCCCCCCCCGACAGGGACTCCTACGAGCAGTACTTC. Its protein is CASSSPPDRDSYEQYF.

V and J are TRBV6-4 and TRBJ2-1; D is possibly TRBD2 (6 bases). Deletions cut 3 bases from V and 0 bases from J, with 9 bases between. This CDR3 is 15 amino acids long. CDR1 MRHNA and CDR2 SNTAGT come from the germline V gene. The CDR3 DNA is TGTGCCAGCAGTGAAGACGGGAGCTCCTACAATGAGCAGTTCTTC. It translates to CASSEDGSSYNEQFF.

This clone was detected once. J is TRBJ1-5 and V is TRBV5-4; 7 bases match TRBD1. The V gene end was trimmed by 4 bases and the J gene end by 1 base; junction bases not matched to a gene: 2. This CDR3 is 14 amino acids long. Germline loops: CDR1 SGHNT, CDR2 YYREEE (reference sequence). The chain's CDR3 is CASSAGQSNQPQHF. The DNA for the CDR3 is TGTGCCAGCAGCGCGGGACAGAGCAATCAGCCCCAGCATTTT.

The chain carries TRBV5-4 and TRBJ2-7, with D possibly being TRBD2 (6 bases). V gave up 0 bases and J gave up 7 bases, with 20 bases separating them. From germline, CDR1 is SGHNT and CDR2 YYREEE (reference sequence). The CDR3 is 16 residues long. CDR3 sequence (DNA): TGTGCCAGCAGCTTGGGCGGGACCCGTCCTGAGGGGGAGCAGTACTTC. Protein: CASSLGGTRPEGEQYF.

The chain carries TRBV19 and TRBJ1-1, with 7 bases aligning to TRBD1. Per the germline V gene, CDR1 is LNHDA and CDR2 is SQIVND (reference sequence). The CDR3 is made up of 15 amino acids. The trim removed 7 bases at V and 0 bases at J, leaving 8 bases unmatched. CDR3 in amino acids: CASIMRGQMNTEAFF. CDR3 nucleotides: TGTGCCAGTATCATGAGGGGACAGATGAACACTGAAGCTTTCTTT. The whole variable domain, remainder taken from reference TRBV19 and TRBJ1-1, is DGGITQSPKYLFRKEGQNVTLSCEQNLNHDAMYWYRQDPGQGLRLIYYSQIVNDFQKGDIAEGYSVSREKKESFPLTVTSAQKNPTAFYLCASIMRGQMNTEAFFGQGTRLTVV.

The CDR3 reads CASSESLPGQGTVSSYEQYF. CDR3 in DNA: TGCGCCAGCAGTGAGTCTTTACCGGGACAGGGGACTGTGAGCTCCTACGAGCAGTACTTC. This chain uses TRBV10-1 with TRBJ2-7; 10 bases are a match to TRBD1. The CDR3 covers 20 residues. Trimming took 0 bases from V and 0 from J; bases not matched to a gene: 14. Per germline, CDR1 WNHNN and CDR2 SYGVQD (reference sequence).

About this clone itself: Other DNA sequences within the sample encode an identical CDR3. The V and J genes are TRBV7-2 and TRBJ2-7, with 11 bases aligning to TRBD1. This CDR3 is built from 15 residues. In germline, CDR1 is SGHTA, CDR2 FQGNSA. Trimming took 1 base from V and 2 from J; bases not matched to a gene: 1. Written as DNA, the CDR3 is TGTGCCAGCAGCTTAGGGGGACAGGGGGCCTACGAGCAGTACTTC. This translates into CASSLGGQGAYEQYF.

This chain connects TRBV5-1 to TRBJ1-3; 9 bases fit TRBD1. Unmatched junction bases numbered 6, after V lost 2 bases and J lost 0 bases. Germline V lookup: CDR1 SGHRS, CDR2 YFSETQ. The CDR3 has 17 amino acids. The CDR3 DNA is TGCGCCAGCAGCTTCGCCGGGACAGGGCTCTCTGGAAACACCATATATTTT. Amino acid sequence: CASSFAGTGLSGNTIYF.

In its sample, this clone was seen once. The J gene is TRBJ1-6, the V gene TRBV9; D is perhaps TRBD1 (5 bases). Germline CDR1 and CDR2: SGDLS and YYNGEE. The CDR3 totals 13 residues. V lost 5 bases and J lost 4, with 7 bases in between. The CDR3 DNA reads TGTGCCAGCAGAGACAGTTATAATTCACCCCTCCACTTT. Encoded protein: CASRDSYNSPLHF.

V usage is TRBV29-1 and J usage is TRBJ1-3, with 8 bases aligning to TRBD1. CDR3 length: 15 amino acids. The V gene's germline CDR1 is SQVTM and CDR2 ANQGSEA. Trimming at V came to 6 bases and at J to 2 bases, leaving 9 bases not matched to a gene. CDR3 in DNA: TGCAGCGTAATCCTCTTGACAGGGGCTGGAAACACCATATATTTT. Amino acid sequence: CSVILLTGAGNTIYF. Variable domain in full (rest from reference TRBV29-1 and TRBJ1-3): SAVISQKPSRDICQRGTSLTIQCQVDSQVTMMFWYRQQPGQSLTLIATANQGSEATYESGFVIDKFPISRPNLTFSTLTVSNMSPEDSSIYLCSVILLTGAGNTIYFGEGSWLTVV.

The chain combines TRBV28 with TRBJ1-5; 12 bases line up with TRBD1. The CDR3 contains 16 residues. V lost 6 bases, J lost 7 bases, and 10 bases stayed unmatched. The germline V gene has CDR1 MDHEN and CDR2 SYDVKM. Here the CDR3 DNA reads TGTGCCAGCAGCACCGCCGGGACAGGGGGCCGGCAGCCCCAGCATTTT. This encodes CASSTAGTGGRQPQHF.

The rearrangement joins TRBV28 to TRBJ2-1; 10 bases fit TRBD2. The germline CDR1 and CDR2 sequences are MDHEN and SYDVKM. The CDR3 is made up of 15 amino acids. J lost 4 bases, V lost 10 bases, and 10 bases had no gene match. CDR3 bases: TGTGCCACTTTGACCGGGACTAGCGCATACAATGAGCAGTTCTTC. It codes for CATLTGTSAYNEQFF.

V usage is TRBV4-2 and J usage is TRBJ2-7; 11 bases are a match to TRBD2. The CDR3 extends over 14 amino acids. Germline V gene data show CDR1 as LGHNA and CDR2 as YNFKEQ. Trimming removed 2 bases from V and 3 bases from J; junction bases left unmatched: 0. The CDR3 DNA reads TGTGCCAGCAGCCAAACTAGCGGGAGCTACGAGCAGTACTTC. Its protein is CASSQTSGSYEQYF.

This clone appeared a few times. The chain links TRBV21-1 to TRBJ1-2; no check of the table's D call, TRBD1, against the DNA was made. TRBV21-1 is designated a pseudogene. This CDR3 has 17 amino acids. CDR3 in amino acids: CASSKKGSGQGNYGYTF. DNA for the CDR3: TGTGCCAGCAGCAAAAAAGGGTCGGGACAGGGAAACTATGGCTACACCTTC.

The rearrangement uses TRBV27 and TRBJ2-7; 7 bases map to TRBD2. V gave up 7 bases and J gave up 6 bases; unmatched junction bases: 12. Germline CDR1 MNHEY, CDR2 SMNVEV (reference sequence). The CDR3 sequence is 14 residues long. The CDR3 nucleotides read TGTGCCAGCAAGGGCGCTAGCGGAATTCTCGAGCAGTACTTC. It translates to CASKGASGILEQYF.

This sequence joins TRBV6-1 and TRBJ1-1; no reliable D call. The CDR3 is made up of 13 amino acids. Germline V gives CDR1 MNHNS, CDR2 SASEGT. Trimming pared 2 bases from V and 2 bases from J, leaving 6 bases between. CDR3 sequence reads: CASSEIVNTEAFF. CDR3 nucleotides: TGTGCCAGCAGTGAAATAGTAAACACTGAAGCTTTCTTT.

The rearrangement links TRBV11-2 to TRBJ1-6, with a weak D call TRBD1 (6 bases). CDR3 length equals 16 residues. CDR1 is SGHAT, CDR2 FQNNGV, per germline. V was shortened by 5 bases and J by 1 base, with 12 bases between the two germline ends. CDR3 nucleotide sequence: TGTGCCAGCAGCGTAAAAACAGGGTCCTATAATTCACCCCTCCACTTT. This encodes CASSVKTGSYNSPLHF.

V is TRBV4-2 and J is TRBJ2-5; 8 bases fit TRBD2. The end of the DNA fits TRBJ2-7 better, so the J call may be wrong. Per the germline V gene, CDR1 is LGHNA and CDR2 is YNFKEQ. The CDR3 length is 16 residues. CDR3 sequence reads: CASSQEASGSSYEQYF. CDR3 nucleotide sequence: TGTGCCAGCAGCCAAGAAGCCAGCGGGAGTTCCTACGAGCAGTACTTC.

This sequence joins TRBV28 and TRBJ1-1, with D uncertain. Germline V gene sequence: CDR1 MDHEN, CDR2 SYDVKM. The CDR3 loop spans 14 amino acids. The germline V and J ends were trimmed by 2 bases and 1 base, with 8 bases remaining between them. The DNA of the CDR3 is TGTGCCAGCAGTTTACAGGATTCGAACACTGAAGCTTTCTTT. This codes for CASSLQDSNTEAFF.

This chain connects TRBV10-1 to TRBJ2-2; D is ambiguous. The CDR3 is made up of 13 amino acids. Germline V CDR1 and CDR2: WNHNN, SYGVQD (reference sequence). V dropped 3 bases and J dropped 4 bases, with 6 bases sitting between them. The CDR3 coding sequence is TGCGCCAGCAGTGATACATGCACCGGGGAGCTGTTTTTT. Protein: CASSDTCTGELFF.

The chain combines TRBV14 with TRBJ1-1; maybe TRBD1 (6 bases). The germline V gene encodes CDR1 SGHDN and CDR2 FVKESK. This CDR3 comprises 13 residues. V dropped 4 bases and J dropped 6 bases, with 12 bases sitting between them. CDR3 in amino acids: CASSRTVNPEAFF. CDR3 in DNA: TGTGCCAGCAGCCGGACAGTTAACCCTGAAGCTTTCTTT. The whole variable domain, filled in from reference TRBV14 and TRBJ1-1, reads EAGVTQFPSHSVIEKGQTVTLRCDPISGHDNLYWYRRVMGKEIKFLLHFVKESKQDESGMPNNRFLAERTGGTYSTLKVQPAELEDSGVYFCASSRTVNPEAFFGQGTRLTVV.